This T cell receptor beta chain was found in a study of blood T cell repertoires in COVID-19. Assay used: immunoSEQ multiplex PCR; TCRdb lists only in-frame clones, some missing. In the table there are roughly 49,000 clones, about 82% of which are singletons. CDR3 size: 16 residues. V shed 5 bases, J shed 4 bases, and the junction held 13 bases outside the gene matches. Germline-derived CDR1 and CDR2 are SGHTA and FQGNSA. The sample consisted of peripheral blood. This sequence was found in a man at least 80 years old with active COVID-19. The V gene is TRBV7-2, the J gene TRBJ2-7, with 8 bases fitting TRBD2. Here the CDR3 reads CASSLQPGLVSYEQYF. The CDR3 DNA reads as TGTGCCAGCAGCCTGCAGCCGGGACTAGTGTCGTACGAGCAGTACTTC.